One and the same sample provided the 19 T cell receptor beta chains below, sequenced in a study of T cell responses to AZD1222 COVID-19 vaccine. Produced via immunoSEQ multiplex PCR; TCRdb's table is partial and in-frame only. The sample lists 120,000 to 150,000 clones, over 85% occurring once. Here the sequenced sample was peripheral blood, taken 28 days after the second AZD1222 dose. Receptors were obtained from an adult who received the AZD1222 COVID-19 vaccine.

CDR3 amino acids: CASSPDSSGANVLTF. CDR3 coding DNA: TGTGCCAGCAGCCCGGACAGTTCTGGGGCCAACGTCCTGACTTTC. V and J are TRBV28 and TRBJ2-6; the D gene is possibly TRBD1 (6 bases). Germline V lookup: CDR1 MDHEN, CDR2 SYDVKM. Trimming shortened V by 6 bases and J by 1 base, and 10 bases separated the two germline ends. The CDR3 contains 15 residues. The full variable domain, in which reference TRBV28 and TRBJ2-6 provide the parts outside the CDR3, is DVKVTQSSRYLVKRTGEKVFLECVQDMDHENMFWYRQDPGLGLRLIYFSYDVKMKEKGDIPEGYSVSREKKERFSLILESASTNQTSMYLCASSPDSSGANVLTFGAGSRLTVL.

CDR3 residues: CASSQDGGDRIYSYEQYF. The CDR3 DNA follows: TGCGCCAGCAGCCAAGATGGGGGAGATCGGATTTACTCCTACGAGCAGTACTTC. The rearrangement links TRBV4-1 to TRBJ2-7; D is tentatively TRBD1 or TRBD2 (5 bases each). Germline loops: CDR1 MGHRA, CDR2 YSYEKL. The CDR3 loop spans 18 amino acids. V lost 0 bases and J lost 0, with 18 bases in between.

V usage is TRBV4-1 and J usage is TRBJ2-1, with D possibly TRBD2 on 7 matching bases. The CDR3 runs to 16 residues. With 0 bases removed from V and 7 bases from J, the gap between germline ends came to 16 bases. Germline V gene sequence: CDR1 MGHRA, CDR2 YSYEKL. The CDR3 DNA reads as TGCGCCAGCAGCCAAGAATCGGGGGGCTTTAAGAATGAGCAGTTCTTC. Translation gives CASSQESGGFKNEQFF.

This clone was seen a single time. V and J are TRBV5-1 and TRBJ2-1; D may match TRBD1 or TRBD2 (5 bases each). V was cut by 4 bases and J by 10 bases, with 24 bases left in between. Germline CDR1 reads SGHRS; CDR2 reads YFSETQ. CDR3 length: 16 amino acids. Here the CDR3 DNA reads TGCGCCAGCAGCCCCGGAACAGTCCCTCACGGGACGGAGCAGTTCTTC. Protein sequence: CASSPGTVPHGTEQFF.

The CDR3, as DNA: TGTGCCCTTACTAGTGGTCCGAACGCAATGGCCCAGTACTTC. It codes for CALTSGPNAMAQYF. The rearrangement uses TRBV30 and TRBJ2-5; D is perhaps TRBD2 (5 bases). V lost 8 bases and J 9 bases, leaving 25 bases between the germline ends. CDR1 GTSNPN and CDR2 SVGIG come from the germline V gene (reference sequence). This CDR3 comprises 14 residues.

The rearrangement links TRBV28 to TRBJ2-7; 11 nucleotides agree with TRBD1. Germline values: CDR1 MDHEN, CDR2 SYDVKM. The V gene end was trimmed by 7 bases and the J gene end by 7 bases; junction bases not matched to a gene: 9. The CDR3 runs to 14 residues. Here the CDR3 DNA reads TGTGCCAGCACCACCGGACAGGGGGCTGGGGAGCAGTACTTC. Protein product: CASTTGQGAGEQYF.

V gene TRBV2 combines with J gene TRBJ2-7; 10 bases align to TRBD2. Trimming cost V 7 bases and J 4 bases; bases outside gene matches: 7. Germline V gives CDR1 SNHLY, CDR2 FYNNEI. The CDR3 loop spans 14 amino acids. CDR3 in amino acids: CASTRAGGPYEQYF. CDR3 coding DNA: TGTGCCAGCACCCGAGCGGGAGGGCCTTACGAGCAGTACTTC.

The V gene is TRBV2, the J gene TRBJ1-5; D might be TRBD1 (6 bases). The CDR3 is 18 residues long. Germline assignment: CDR1 SNHLY and CDR2 FYNNEI. Trimming took 2 bases from V and 0 from J, leaving 17 bases between them. The CDR3 here is CASSEKQGERLSNQPQHF. The DNA of the CDR3 is TGTGCCAGCAGTGAAAAACAGGGAGAAAGGCTTAGCAATCAGCCCCAGCATTTT.

The chain links TRBV3-1 (or the pseudogene TRBV3-2) to TRBJ2-2; 8 positions agree with TRBD1. V lost 5 bases and J lost 4; bases outside the gene matches: 3. Germline loops: CDR1 LGHDT, CDR2 YNNKEL (reference sequence). CDR3 length equals 14 residues. In nucleotides, the CDR3 is TGTGCCAGCAGCGACAGGGGCGGCACCGGGGAGCTGTTTTTT. Translation: CASSDRGGTGELFF.

The chain combines TRBV9 with TRBJ2-1; D may match TRBD1 or TRBD2 (5 bases each). The germline CDR1 and CDR2 sequences are SGDLS and YYNGEE. The CDR3 runs 16 residues. Trimming left V 0 bases short and J 10 bases short, with 20 bases between. CDR3 loop: CASSVAAGTYVREQFF. CDR3 nucleotide sequence: TGTGCCAGCAGCGTAGCAGCAGGGACCTACGTCAGGGAGCAGTTCTTC.

This clone showed up just once. This chain links TRBV28 with TRBJ2-7; no clear D. V was cut by 7 bases and J by 6 bases, with 16 bases left in between. Germline CDR1 reads MDHEN; CDR2 reads SYDVKM. The CDR3 runs 13 residues. CDR3: CASIRAGPFEQYF. Here the CDR3 DNA reads TGTGCCAGCATACGGGCAGGCCCATTCGAGCAGTACTTC.

The V gene is TRBV27, the J gene TRBJ2-1; D gene uncertain. This CDR3 region has 15 residues. The germline V gene encodes CDR1 MNHEY and CDR2 SMNVEV (reference sequence). V dropped 7 bases and J dropped 5 bases, with 18 bases sitting between them. CDR3 residues: CASTANLGFDNEQFF. CDR3 nucleotides: TGTGCCAGCACGGCCAATTTGGGGTTCGACAATGAGCAGTTCTTC.

The chain recombines TRBV28 with TRBJ2-3, with a tentative D call TRBD1 (7 bases). The V gene lost 3 bases and the J gene lost 2 bases, with 15 bases spanning the gap. Germline V gene data show CDR1 as MDHEN and CDR2 as SYDVKM. The CDR3 sequence is 16 residues long. In nucleotides, the CDR3 is TGTGCCAGCAGTTTGACAGGGACTCGGACCACAGATACGCAGTATTTT. Translating gives CASSLTGTRTTDTQYF.

The V call is TRBV5-1, the J call TRBJ2-1, with D possibly TRBD2 on 6 matching bases. Looked up from germline, CDR1 is SGHRS and CDR2 is YFSETQ. This CDR3 has 16 residues. Trimming removed 3 bases from V and 1 base from J, with 14 bases in between. This chain's CDR3 is CASSSGLSGSYNEQFF. The CDR3 nucleotides read TGCGCCAGCAGCTCGGGTCTGAGCGGGTCCTACAATGAGCAGTTCTTC.

CDR3 nucleotide sequence: TGTGCCAGCTCACTTGGGACAGGGGTCCCCTACAATGAGCAGTTCTTC. Translating gives CASSLGTGVPYNEQFF. V and J are TRBV18 and TRBJ2-1, with TRBD1 matching 10 bases. CDR1 is KGHSH, CDR2 LQKENI, per germline. Losses at the gene ends were 4 bases for V and 2 bases for J; bases not matched to a gene: 5. The CDR3 totals 16 residues.

This chain joins TRBV30 and TRBJ1-5; D remains ambiguous. The V and J ends lost 1 base and 0 bases respectively, with 7 bases between them. The CDR3 length is 14 residues. The germline gives CDR1 GTSNPN, CDR2 SVGIG (reference sequence). CDR3 coding DNA: TGTGCCTGGAGTGCCGTTAATAGCAATCAGCCCCAGCATTTT. It is translated as CAWSAVNSNQPQHF.

This clone has a handful of counts. The genes are TRBV6-2 or TRBV6-3 and TRBJ1-1; possibly TRBD1 for D (6 bases). Germline V lookup: CDR1 MNHEY, CDR2 SVGEGT. Trimming stripped 0 bases from V and 4 bases from J, with 18 bases between. This CDR3 contains 17 residues. CDR3 sequence reads: CASSYSIVGGSGTEAFF. Here the CDR3 DNA reads TGTGCCAGCAGTTACTCGATAGTCGGGGGCAGCGGCACTGAAGCTTTCTTT.

This clone has a single count. The V and J genes are TRBV18 and TRBJ1-3, with a tentative D call TRBD1 (5 bases). Trimming took 2 bases from V and 4 from J, leaving 9 bases between them. CDR1 is KGHSH and CDR2 is LQKENI in the germline V gene. The CDR3 has 14 amino acids. CDR3 sequence: CASSPGGSGNTIYF. DNA for the CDR3: TGTGCCAGCTCACCAGGGGGGTCAGGAAACACCATATATTTT.

J is TRBJ1-4 and V is TRBV6-5, with TRBD1 as a possible D gene (5 bases). Trimming took off 2 bases at V and 11 bases at J, with 15 bases between the two ends. Germline lookup yields CDR1 MNHEY and CDR2 SVGAGI. The CDR3 spans 14 residues. The CDR3 nucleotides are TGTGCCAGCAGTTACGCGGGGCCCGGTGAGAAACTGTTTTTT. It encodes CASSYAGPGEKLFF.